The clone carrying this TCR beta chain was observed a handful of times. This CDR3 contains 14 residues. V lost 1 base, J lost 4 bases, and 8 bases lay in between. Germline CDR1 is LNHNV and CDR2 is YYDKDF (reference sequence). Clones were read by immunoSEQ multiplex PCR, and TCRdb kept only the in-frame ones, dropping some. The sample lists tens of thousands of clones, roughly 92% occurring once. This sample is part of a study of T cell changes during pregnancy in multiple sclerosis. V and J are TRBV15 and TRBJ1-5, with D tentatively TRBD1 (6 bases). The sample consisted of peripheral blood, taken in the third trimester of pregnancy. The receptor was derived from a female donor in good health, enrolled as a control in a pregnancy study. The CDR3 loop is CATSRGQGNQPQHF. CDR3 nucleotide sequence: TGTGCCACCAGCAGAGGTCAGGGGAATCAGCCCCAGCATTTT.